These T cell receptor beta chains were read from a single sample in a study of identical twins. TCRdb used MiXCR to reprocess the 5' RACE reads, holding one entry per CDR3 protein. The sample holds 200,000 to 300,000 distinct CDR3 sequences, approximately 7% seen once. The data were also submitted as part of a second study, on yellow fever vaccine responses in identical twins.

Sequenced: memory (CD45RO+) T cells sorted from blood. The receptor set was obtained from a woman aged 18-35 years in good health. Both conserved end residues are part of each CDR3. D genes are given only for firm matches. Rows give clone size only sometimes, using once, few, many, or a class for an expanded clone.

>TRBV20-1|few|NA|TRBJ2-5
TGCAGTGCTGGGGCGCGGGACTTCCCGAACTTAAGAGAGACCCAGTACTTC
CSAGARDFPNLRETQYF
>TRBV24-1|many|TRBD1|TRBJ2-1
TGTGCCACCAGTCTTTCGACAGGGCGGTACAATGAGCAGTTCTTC
CATSLSTGRYNEQFF
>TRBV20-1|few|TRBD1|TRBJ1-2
TGCAGTGCTAGAGATCACAGGGGGTCAGCTAACTATGGCTACACCTTC
CSARDHRGSANYGYTF
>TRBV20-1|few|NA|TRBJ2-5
TGCAGTGCTAGAGATCTAGTGAGGGGTAGAGAGACCCAGTACTTC
CSARDLVRGRETQYF
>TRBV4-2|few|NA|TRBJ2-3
TGTGCCAGCAGCCAAGCGGAGGGCGGCGCAGATACGCAGTATTTT
CASSQAEGGADTQYF
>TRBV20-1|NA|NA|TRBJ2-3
TGCAGTGCTCGATGGGTCACAGATACGCAGTATTTT
CSARWVTDTQYF
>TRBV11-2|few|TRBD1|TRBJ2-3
TGTGCCAGCAGCAGTAAGACAGGGGGCATTTCGGATACGCAGTATTTT
CASSSKTGGISDTQYF
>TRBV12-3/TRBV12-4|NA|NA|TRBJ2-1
TGTGCCAGCAGTTCAACTAGCAAAGGACGTGTTGAGCAGTTCTTC
CASSSTSKGRVEQFF
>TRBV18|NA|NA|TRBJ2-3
TGTGCCAGCTCACCTGGGCAGACGACTAGCACAGATACGCAGTATTTT
CASSPGQTTSTDTQYF
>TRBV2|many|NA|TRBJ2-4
TGTGCCAGCAGTGAACAGGAAGCCAAAAACATTCAGTACTTC
CASSEQEAKNIQYF
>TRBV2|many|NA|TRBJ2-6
TGTGCCAGCAAAACAGGGCAATCCCCCTCTGGGGCCAACGTCCTGACTTTC
CASKTGQSPSGANVLTF
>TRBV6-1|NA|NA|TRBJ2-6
TGTGCCAGCAGTGAATTATCCGGGACTGGGGCCAACGTCCTGACTTTC
CASSELSGTGANVLTF
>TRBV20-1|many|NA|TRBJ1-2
TGCAGTGCTAGAGATTGGGGGGGAGGGTATGGCTACACCTTC
CSARDWGGGYGYTF
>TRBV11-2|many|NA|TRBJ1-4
TGTGCCAGCAGCTTATGGGCGCAGCCGATGCCTAATGAAAAACTGTTTTTT
CASSLWAQPMPNEKLFF
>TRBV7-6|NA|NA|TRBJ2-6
TGTGCCAGCAGCCTACTTGTTGGTAGGGGAGGACTTTCTGGGGCCAACGTCCTGACTTTC
CASSLLVGRGGLSGANVLTF
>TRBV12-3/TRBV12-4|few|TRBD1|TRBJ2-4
TGTGCCAGCAGTTCGACACGGGACAGTTTAAGGAACATTCAGTACTTC
CASSSTRDSLRNIQYF